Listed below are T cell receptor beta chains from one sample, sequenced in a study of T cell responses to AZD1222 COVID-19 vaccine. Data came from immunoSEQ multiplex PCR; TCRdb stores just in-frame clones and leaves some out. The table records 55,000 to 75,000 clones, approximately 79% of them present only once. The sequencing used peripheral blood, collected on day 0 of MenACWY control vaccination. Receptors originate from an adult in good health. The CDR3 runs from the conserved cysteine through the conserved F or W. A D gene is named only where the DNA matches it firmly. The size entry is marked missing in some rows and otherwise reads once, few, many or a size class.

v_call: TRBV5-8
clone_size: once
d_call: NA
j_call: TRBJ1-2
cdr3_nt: TGTGCCAGCAGCCCGTACGGGAGCTTTGGCTACACCTTC
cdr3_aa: CASSPYGSFGYTF

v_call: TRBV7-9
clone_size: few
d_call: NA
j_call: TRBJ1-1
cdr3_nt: TGTGCCAGCAGCTTCAATACAAACACTGAAGCTTTCTTT
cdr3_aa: CASSFNTNTEAFF

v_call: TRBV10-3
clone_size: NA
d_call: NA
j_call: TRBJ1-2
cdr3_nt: TGTGCCATCAGTGAGTCTACAGGGCAGAATGGCTACACCTTC
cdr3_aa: CAISESTGQNGYTF

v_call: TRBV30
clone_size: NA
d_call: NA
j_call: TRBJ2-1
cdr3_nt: TGTGCCTGGAACCACAACGACGAGCAGTTCTTC
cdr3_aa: CAWNHNDEQFF

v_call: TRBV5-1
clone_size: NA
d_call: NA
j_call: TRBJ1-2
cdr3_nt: TGCGCCAGCAGCTTGGGCCCCGCGGGGGCATCGGGAGGCTACACCTTC
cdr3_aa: CASSLGPAGASGGYTF

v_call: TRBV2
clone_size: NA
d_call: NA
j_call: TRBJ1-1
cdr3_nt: TGTGCCAGCAGTTCAGGGTCGGGGACTGAAGCTTTCTTT
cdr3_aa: CASSSGSGTEAFF

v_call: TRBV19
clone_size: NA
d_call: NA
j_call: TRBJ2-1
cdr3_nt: TGTGCCAGTAGTATGACGAGGGCAGGGGGGTTCAATGAGCAGTTCTTC
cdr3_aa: CASSMTRAGGFNEQFF

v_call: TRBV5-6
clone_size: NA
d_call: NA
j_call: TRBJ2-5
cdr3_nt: TGTGCCAGCAGCTTGATATCCCTCCAAGAGACCCAGTACTTC
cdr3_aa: CASSLISLQETQYF

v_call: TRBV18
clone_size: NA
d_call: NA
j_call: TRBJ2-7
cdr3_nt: TGTGCCAGCTCACCCGTACAGGGATACGAGCAGTACTTC
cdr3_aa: CASSPVQGYEQYF

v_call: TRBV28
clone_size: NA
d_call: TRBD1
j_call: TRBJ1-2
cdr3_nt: TGTGCCAGCAGTGCAATGGGACAGGGGAAAAGCTACACCTTC
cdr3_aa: CASSAMGQGKSYTF

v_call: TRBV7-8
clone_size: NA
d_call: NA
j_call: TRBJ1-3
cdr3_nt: TGTGCCAGCAGCTTAATGACAGTTCCCTCTGGAAACACCATATATTTT
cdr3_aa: CASSLMTVPSGNTIYF

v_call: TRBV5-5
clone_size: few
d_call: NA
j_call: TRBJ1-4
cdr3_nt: TGTGCCAGCAAGCCGGACATGACGGATGAAAAACTGTTTTTT
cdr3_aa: CASKPDMTDEKLFF

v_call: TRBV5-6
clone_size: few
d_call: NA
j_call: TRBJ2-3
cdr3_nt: TGTGCCAGCAGCTTCGGGACGGGTTCGACCTCAGATACGCAGTATTTT
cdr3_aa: CASSFGTGSTSDTQYF

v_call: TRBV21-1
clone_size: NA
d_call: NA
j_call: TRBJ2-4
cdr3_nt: TGTGCCACCAAGAGGGGTACCAAAAACATTCAGTACTTC
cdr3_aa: CATKRGTKNIQYF

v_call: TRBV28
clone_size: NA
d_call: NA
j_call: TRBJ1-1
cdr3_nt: TGTGCCAGCAGTTTAAACCCTGTGGGAGCTTTCTTT
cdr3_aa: CASSLNPVGAFF

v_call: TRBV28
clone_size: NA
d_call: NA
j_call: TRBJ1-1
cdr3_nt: TGTGCCAGCAGGGACAGTGAAGCTTTCTTT
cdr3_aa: CASRDSEAFF

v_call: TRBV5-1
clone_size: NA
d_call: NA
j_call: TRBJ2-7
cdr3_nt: TGCGCCAGCAGCGTCGAGGGGCGCGGCGAGCAGTACTTC
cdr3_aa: CASSVEGRGEQYF

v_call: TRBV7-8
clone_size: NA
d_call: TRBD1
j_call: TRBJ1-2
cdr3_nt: TGTGCCAGCAGCAGGGACAGCCCCAACTATGGCTACACCTTC
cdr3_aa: CASSRDSPNYGYTF

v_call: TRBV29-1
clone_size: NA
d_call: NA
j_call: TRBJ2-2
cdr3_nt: TGCAGCGTACAGCCCTTTGACGGGGAGCTGTTTTTT
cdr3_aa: CSVQPFDGELFF

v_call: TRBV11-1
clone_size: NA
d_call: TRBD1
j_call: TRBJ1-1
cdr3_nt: TGTGCCAGCAGCCTCGGACAGGGTAAAGCTTTCTTT
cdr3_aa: CASSLGQGKAFF

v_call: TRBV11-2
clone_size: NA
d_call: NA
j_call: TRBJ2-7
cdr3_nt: TGTGCCAGCAGGGGAACTTACTACGAGCAGTACTTC
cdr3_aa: CASRGTYYEQYF

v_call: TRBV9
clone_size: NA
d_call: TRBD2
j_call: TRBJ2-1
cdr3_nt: TGTGCCAGCAGCCCACAGGGAACTAGCGGTAACAATGAGCAGTTCTTC
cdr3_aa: CASSPQGTSGNNEQFF

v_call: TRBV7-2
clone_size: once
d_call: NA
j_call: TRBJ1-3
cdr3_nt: TGTGCCAGCAGCTTAGAAAGAAACACCATATATTTT
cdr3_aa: CASSLERNTIYF

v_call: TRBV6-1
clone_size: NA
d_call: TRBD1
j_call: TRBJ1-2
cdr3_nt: TGTGCCAGCAGTTCGACAGGGAGTGGCTACACCTTC
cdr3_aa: CASSSTGSGYTF

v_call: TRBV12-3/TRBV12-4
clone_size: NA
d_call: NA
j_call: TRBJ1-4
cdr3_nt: TGTGCCAGCAGTTTGGTTAGGGAAAAACTGTTTTTT
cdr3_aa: CASSLVREKLFF

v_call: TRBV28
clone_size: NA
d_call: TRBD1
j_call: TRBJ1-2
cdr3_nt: TGTGCCAGCAGTCCCCTGGCAGGGGGCTGGTATGGCTACACCTTC
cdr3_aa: CASSPLAGGWYGYTF

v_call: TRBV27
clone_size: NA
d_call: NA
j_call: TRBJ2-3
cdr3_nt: TGTGCCAGCAGTTTTAAATCAGGGATCACAGATACGCAGTATTTT
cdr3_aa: CASSFKSGITDTQYF

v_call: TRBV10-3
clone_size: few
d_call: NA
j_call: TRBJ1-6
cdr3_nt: TGTGCCATCAGTGAAGGGGTCGGCTCACCCCTCCACTTT
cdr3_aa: CAISEGVGSPLHF

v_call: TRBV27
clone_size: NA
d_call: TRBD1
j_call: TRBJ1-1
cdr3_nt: TGTGCCAGCAGTTCGACAGGGGGCAATGAAGCTTTCTTT
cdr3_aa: CASSSTGGNEAFF

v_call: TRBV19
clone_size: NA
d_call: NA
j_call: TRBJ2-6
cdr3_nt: TGTGCCAGTAGTATAGACAGGGCTGGGGCCAACGTCCTGACTTTC
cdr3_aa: CASSIDRAGANVLTF

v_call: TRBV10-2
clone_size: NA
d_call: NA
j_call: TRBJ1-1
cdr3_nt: TGCGCCAGCAGTGACAGGGGTAACACTGAAGCTTTCTTT
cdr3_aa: CASSDRGNTEAFF

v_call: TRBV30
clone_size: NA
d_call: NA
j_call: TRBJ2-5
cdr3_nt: TGTGCCTGCAGAAACACCCTCCAAGAGACCCAGTACTTC
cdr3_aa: CACRNTLQETQYF

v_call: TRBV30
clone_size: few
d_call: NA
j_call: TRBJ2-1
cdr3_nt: TGTGCCTGGGGACCAACAGGGCAGGAGCAGTTCTTC
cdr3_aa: CAWGPTGQEQFF

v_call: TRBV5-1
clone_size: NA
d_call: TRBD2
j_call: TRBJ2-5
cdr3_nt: TGCGCCACCGGACTAGCGGGGGGTCCAGAGACCCAGTACTTC
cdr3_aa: CATGLAGGPETQYF

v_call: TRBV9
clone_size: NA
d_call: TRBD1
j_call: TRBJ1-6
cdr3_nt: TGTGCCAGCAGCCACGATCAGGGGACAGATTCACCCCTCCACTTT
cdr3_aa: CASSHDQGTDSPLHF

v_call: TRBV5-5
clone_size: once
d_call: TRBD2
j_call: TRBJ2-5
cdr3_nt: TGTGCCAGCAGCTTCTTAGCGGGCTACCAAGAGACCCAGTACTTC
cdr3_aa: CASSFLAGYQETQYF

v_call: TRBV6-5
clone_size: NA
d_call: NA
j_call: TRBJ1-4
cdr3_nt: TGTGCCAGCAGTTACTCGGCAGGAGGTGAAAAACTGTTTTTT
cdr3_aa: CASSYSAGGEKLFF

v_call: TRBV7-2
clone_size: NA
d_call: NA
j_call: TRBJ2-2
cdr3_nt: TGTGCCAGCAGCTCCCGAAGAACCGGGGAGCTGTTTTTT
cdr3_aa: CASSSRRTGELFF

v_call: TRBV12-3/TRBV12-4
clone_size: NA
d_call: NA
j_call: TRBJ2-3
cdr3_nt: TGTGCCAGCAGTTTATCCCAAGCAGATACGCAGTATTTT
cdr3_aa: CASSLSQADTQYF

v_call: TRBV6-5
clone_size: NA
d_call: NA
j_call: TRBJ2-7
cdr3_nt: TGTGCCAGCAGTTACTCGATCAGGGGGGTCGAGCAGTACTTC
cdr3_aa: CASSYSIRGVEQYF

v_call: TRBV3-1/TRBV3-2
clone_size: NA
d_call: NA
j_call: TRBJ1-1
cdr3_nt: TGTGCCAGCAGCCCGATATGGGGTGGCACTGAAGCTTTCTTT
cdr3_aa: CASSPIWGGTEAFF

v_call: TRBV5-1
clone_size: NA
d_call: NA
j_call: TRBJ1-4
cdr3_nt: TGCGCCAGCAGCCCCTACGGACCCCTTAGTCGGGAAAAACTGTTTTTT
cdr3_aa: CASSPYGPLSREKLFF

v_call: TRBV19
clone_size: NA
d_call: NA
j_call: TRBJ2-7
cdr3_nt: TGTGCCACTAAGGACCAGCTCCACGAGCAGTACTTC
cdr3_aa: CATKDQLHEQYF

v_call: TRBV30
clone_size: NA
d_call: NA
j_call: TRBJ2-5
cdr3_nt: TGTGCCTGGAGTGTATACGAGCAAGAGACCCAGTACTTC
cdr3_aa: CAWSVYEQETQYF

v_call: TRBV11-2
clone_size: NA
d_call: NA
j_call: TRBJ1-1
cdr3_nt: TGTGCCAGCAGCCCGAGGAGGGGCCCCAACACTGAAGCTTTCTTT
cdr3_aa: CASSPRRGPNTEAFF

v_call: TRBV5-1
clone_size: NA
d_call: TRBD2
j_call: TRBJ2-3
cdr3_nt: TGCGCCAGCAGGTGGGGGAGGGGCCTAAGCACAGATACGCAGTATTTT
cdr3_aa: CASRWGRGLSTDTQYF

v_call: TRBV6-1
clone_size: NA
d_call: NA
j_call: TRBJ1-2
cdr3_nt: TGTGCCAGCAGTGAGGCTCGGAGGGACTATGGCTACACCTTC
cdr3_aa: CASSEARRDYGYTF

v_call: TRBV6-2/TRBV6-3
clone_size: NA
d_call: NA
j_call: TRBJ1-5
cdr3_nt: TGTGCCAGCAGTTACTCCAAACCGGGGGACACGGGAAATCAGCCCCAGCATTTT
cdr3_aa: CASSYSKPGDTGNQPQHF

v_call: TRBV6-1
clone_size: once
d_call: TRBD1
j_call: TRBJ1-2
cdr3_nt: TGTGCCAGCAGTGAACAAGGGACAGCTAACTATGGCTACACCTTC
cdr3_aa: CASSEQGTANYGYTF

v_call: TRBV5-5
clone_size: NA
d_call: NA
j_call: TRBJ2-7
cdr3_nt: TGTGCCAGCAGCTTCGGGGGGCAGGGGCTCTACGAGCAGTACTTC
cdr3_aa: CASSFGGQGLYEQYF

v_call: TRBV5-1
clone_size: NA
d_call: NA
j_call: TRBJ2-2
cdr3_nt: TGCGCCAGCAGCCCTGGCGACCGGGGCGGGGAGCTGTTTTTT
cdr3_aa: CASSPGDRGGELFF

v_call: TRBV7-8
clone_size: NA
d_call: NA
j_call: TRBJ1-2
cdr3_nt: TGTGCCAGCAGCTTAGCGAAGGGGGGAGGCTATGGCTACACCTTC
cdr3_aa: CASSLAKGGGYGYTF

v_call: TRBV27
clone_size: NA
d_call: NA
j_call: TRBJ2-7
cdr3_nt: TGTGCCAGCATCCCCTACGAGCAGTACTTC
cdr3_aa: CASIPYEQYF

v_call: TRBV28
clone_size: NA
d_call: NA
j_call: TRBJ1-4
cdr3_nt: TGTGCCAGCAGTCCCAACCGATATGAAAAACTGTTTTTT
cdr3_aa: CASSPNRYEKLFF

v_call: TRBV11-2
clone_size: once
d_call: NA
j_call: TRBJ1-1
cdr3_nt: TGTGCCAGCAGCCGAACGATGGGGGGCGCGACTGAAGCTTTCTTT
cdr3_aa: CASSRTMGGATEAFF